These 28 T cell receptor beta chains originate from one sample sequenced in a study of a mutant IDH1 vaccine in newly diagnosed glioma. No antigen has been assigned to these receptors. TCRdb's table, derived via immunoSEQ multiplex PCR, lists solely in-frame clones and lacks some. Altogether 45,000 to 65,000 clones are present, roughly 90% being singletons, with the ten largest covering under 2.5%. Documented time point: week 11, during vaccination. Topical imiquimod accompanied each vaccine dose, which consisted of 300 ug of mutant IDH1 20-mer peptide. Sequencing used PBMCs, obtained from a glioma patient whose treatment included an IDH1 peptide vaccine. All receptors derive from a man aged 50 to 59 with glioma.

The chain links TRBV19 to TRBJ1-5; the D gene is possibly TRBD1 (6 bases). Germline CDR1 and CDR2: LNHDA and SQIVND (reference sequence). The CDR3 sequence is 16 residues long. Trimming removed 5 bases at V and 10 bases at J, with 24 bases between. CDR3: CASSSSNRAPTGPQHF. The CDR3 nucleotides read TGTGCCAGTAGTTCATCAAACAGGGCTCCCACCGGACCCCAGCATTTT.

The chain is built from TRBV30 and TRBJ2-2; 8 bases line up with TRBD2. The CDR3 has 13 residues. Looked up from germline, CDR1 is GTSNPN and CDR2 is SVGIG (reference sequence). The CDR3 nucleotides are TGTGCACGGACTAGCTGGGACACCGGGGAGCTGTTTTTT. Translated: CARTSWDTGELFF.

This chain connects TRBV9 to TRBJ2-3, with 8 bases that match TRBD1. The V gene end was trimmed by 1 base and the J gene end by 0 bases; junction bases not matched to a gene: 4. Germline V CDR1 and CDR2: SGDLS, YYNGEE. The CDR3 spans 16 residues. CDR3 region: CASSVRRQGSTDTQYF. The CDR3 DNA reads as TGTGCCAGCAGCGTACGAAGACAGGGGAGCACAGATACGCAGTATTTT.

This sequence joins TRBV28 and TRBJ2-1; D is unresolved. This CDR3 has 14 residues. CDR1 MDHEN and CDR2 SYDVKM come from the germline V gene. V lost 6 bases to trimming and J lost 0 bases, with 9 bases between them. The CDR3 region has the DNA TGTGCCAGCAGCCTAATAAGCTCCTACAATGAGCAGTTCTTC. It codes for CASSLISSYNEQFF.

This clone was counted once. The chain has TRBV6-5 and TRBJ2-7; 8 bases are a match to TRBD1. With 2 bases clipped from V and 3 bases from J, the junction kept 3 bases outside the gene matches. Per germline, CDR1 MNHEY and CDR2 SVGAGI. The CDR3 loop spans 14 amino acids. CDR3 sequence: CASSYLGQGYEQYF. CDR3 nucleotides: TGTGCCAGCAGTTACCTAGGACAGGGCTACGAGCAGTACTTC.

CDR3 coding DNA: TGTGCCAGCAGCTTGGAGGGGGCGGGTAGGAATGAAAAACTGTTTTTT. Protein product: CASSLEGAGRNEKLFF. J is TRBJ1-4 and V is TRBV5-8, with 7 nucleotides matching TRBD1. CDR3 length: 16 residues. The V gene end was trimmed by 0 bases and the J gene end by 5 bases; junction bases not matched to a gene: 7. Germline assignment: CDR1 SGHTS and CDR2 YDEGEE.

This clone was detected once. This sequence joins TRBV4-2 and TRBJ2-5, with D unresolved. CDR1 is LGHNA and CDR2 is YNFKEQ in the germline V gene. The CDR3 extends over 15 amino acids. The V end was cut by 0 bases, the J end by 3 bases, with 11 bases between. The CDR3 spells CASSQEGRREETQYF. The CDR3 DNA sequence: TGTGCCAGCAGCCAAGAAGGAAGGAGAGAAGAGACCCAGTACTTC.

The CDR3 is CASSRTETYEQYF. DNA for the CDR3: TGTGCCAGCAGCCGAACCGAGACTTACGAGCAGTACTTC. The chain combines TRBV7-6 with TRBJ2-7, with no clear D. CDR1 is SGHVS, CDR2 FNYEAQ, per germline. The length of the CDR3 is 13 residues. The germline V and J ends were trimmed by 5 bases and 4 bases, with 12 bases remaining between them.

This chain joins TRBV9 and TRBJ2-1; D possibly corresponds to TRBD1 (5 bases). V dropped 0 bases and J dropped 1 base, with 8 bases sitting between them. Looked up from germline, CDR1 is SGDLS and CDR2 is YYNGEE. The CDR3 spans 15 residues. The chain's CDR3 is CASSVAQGSYNEQFF. The CDR3 DNA reads as TGTGCCAGCAGCGTAGCCCAGGGTTCCTACAATGAGCAGTTCTTC.

The chain couples TRBV7-8 to TRBJ1-2; a possible D gene is TRBD1 (5 bases). Looked up from germline, CDR1 is SGHVS and CDR2 is FQNEAQ. The CDR3 extends over 15 amino acids. V was cut by 6 bases and J by 2 bases, with 16 bases left in between. The CDR3 bases are TGTGCCAGCAGTTTCGGGACCGGACGGAACTATGGCTACACCTTC. Protein sequence: CASSFGTGRNYGYTF. Based on the CDR3 plus reference TRBV7-8 and TRBJ1-2, the full variable domain is GAGVSQSPRYKVAKRGQDVALRCDPISGHVSLFWYQQALGQGPEFLTYFQNEAQLDKSGLPSDRFFAERPEGSVSTLKIQRTQQEDSAVYLCASSFGTGRNYGYTFGSGTRLTVV.

V usage is TRBV6-1 and J usage is TRBJ2-7; no clear D. V was shortened by 6 bases and J by 6 bases, with 15 bases between the two germline ends. CDR3 length: 13 amino acids. CDR1 and CDR2 (germline): MNHNS, SASEGT. CDR3 nucleotide sequence: TGTGCCAGCAGCCCCAGACCAGCTCGCGAGCAGTACTTC. It encodes CASSPRPAREQYF.

Only one count was recorded for this clone. The chain combines TRBV6-5 with TRBJ1-6, with D uncertain. V was cut by 6 bases and J by 6 bases, with 15 bases left in between. The CDR3 contains 15 residues. CDR1 MNHEY and CDR2 SVGAGI come from the germline V gene. The CDR3 sequence: CASSPPRIANSPLHF. CDR3 bases: TGTGCCAGCAGCCCTCCGAGGATAGCTAATTCACCCCTCCACTTT.

Only one count was recorded for this clone. The CDR3 coding sequence is TGTGCCAGCAGCCCGGCAGGGGGCAGGGGTGGCTACACCTTC. This encodes CASSPAGGRGGYTF. This chain connects TRBV7-6 to TRBJ1-2; 8 nucleotides match TRBD1. Germline V lookup: CDR1 SGHVS, CDR2 FNYEAQ. J gave up 7 bases and V 5 bases, and 9 bases lay outside the gene matches. The CDR3 has 14 amino acids.

About this clone itself: At one boundary the junction diverges from the germline segment, which might be a read error. The chain combines TRBV7-7 with TRBJ2-1; 9 nucleotides line up with TRBD2. Germline V gene data show CDR1 as SSHAT and CDR2 as FNYEAQ (reference sequence). CDR3 length: 13 residues. The CDR3 DNA reads TGTGCTAGCAGCTCCGGACTAGCGAATGAGCAGTTCTTC. Translated: CASSSGLANEQFF.

The genes are TRBV7-8 and TRBJ1-5; 9 nucleotides match TRBD1. The CDR3 is made up of 15 amino acids. Unmatched junction bases numbered 8, after V lost 5 bases and J lost 6 bases. CDR1 and CDR2 (germline): SGHVS, FQNEAQ. CDR3: CASSLYRQGGQPQHF. The CDR3 coding sequence is TGTGCCAGCAGCCTCTACCGACAGGGGGGTCAGCCCCAGCATTTT.

The chain uses TRBV5-1 and TRBJ2-7, with 11 positions matching TRBD2. Germline V lookup: CDR1 SGHRS, CDR2 YFSETQ. The CDR3 sequence is 14 residues long. V dropped 2 bases and J dropped 3; count of bases not matched to a gene: 1. CDR3 region: CASSFLAGGYEQYF. In DNA form, the CDR3 reads TGCGCCAGCAGCTTTCTAGCGGGAGGCTACGAGCAGTACTTC.

The CDR3 region has the DNA TGTGCCAGCAGTCGACAGGGGGCCTATCAGCCCCAGCATTTT. Translated: CASSRQGAYQPQHF. The chain recombines TRBV2 with TRBJ1-5, with TRBD1 matching over 10 bases. V gave up 5 bases and J gave up 5 bases; unmatched junction bases: 3. The CDR3 runs 14 residues. Per the germline V gene, CDR1 is SNHLY and CDR2 is FYNNEI. The variable domain in full, completed from reference TRBV2 and TRBJ1-5, reads EPEVTQTPSHQVTQMGQEVILRCVPISNHLYFYWYRQILGQKVEFLVSFYNNEISEKSEIFDDQFSVERPDGSNFTLKIRSTKLEDSAMYFCASSRQGAYQPQHFGDGTRLSIL.

The rearrangement links TRBV5-1 to TRBJ2-7, with 8 positions matching TRBD1. V gave up 4 bases and J gave up 2 bases; unmatched junction bases: 8. Per the germline V gene, CDR1 is SGHRS and CDR2 is YFSETQ. The CDR3 contains 15 residues. The CDR3: CASSAGGQGAYEQYF. CDR3 in DNA: TGCGCCAGCAGCGCTGGCGGACAGGGTGCCTACGAGCAGTACTTC.

This sequence joins TRBV29-1 and TRBJ1-5; 10 bases are shared with TRBD1. J gave up 3 bases and V 5 bases, and 10 bases lay outside the gene matches. In germline, CDR1 is SQVTM, CDR2 ANQGSEA. This CDR3 is 16 amino acids long. CDR3 protein: CSVTYPGQGFNQPQHF. The CDR3 region has the DNA TGCAGCGTTACATATCCGGGACAGGGGTTCAATCAGCCCCAGCATTTT.

V gene TRBV27 combines with J gene TRBJ1-4, with 7 bases aligning to TRBD1. Germline loops: CDR1 MNHEY, CDR2 SMNVEV (reference sequence). Losses at the gene ends were 6 bases for V and 7 bases for J; bases not matched to a gene: 11. This CDR3 is built from 15 residues. CDR3 nucleotides: TGTGCCAGCAGCCACTCGACAGGGCCCTCTGAAAAACTGTTTTTT. This encodes CASSHSTGPSEKLFF.

The chain is built from TRBV5-4 and TRBJ2-3; 10 positions match TRBD1. V was clipped by 4 bases and J by 1 base; unmatched bases: 6. The CDR3 is made up of 16 amino acids. CDR1 is SGHNT and CDR2 is YYREEE in the germline V gene (reference sequence). The chain's CDR3 is CASSPGTGVRTDTQYF. DNA of the CDR3: TGTGCCAGCAGCCCGGGGACAGGGGTTCGCACAGATACGCAGTATTTT.

The V and J genes are TRBV20-1 and TRBJ2-1, with TRBD2 identical over 9 bases. CDR1 and CDR2 from the germline V gene are DFQATT and SNEGSKA (reference sequence). The CDR3 runs to 11 residues. The CDR3 region is CCGREDNEQFF. CDR3 in DNA: TGCTGCGGGAGGGAGGACAATGAGCAGTTCTTC.

The rearrangement links TRBV28 to TRBJ1-2; TRBD1 matches at 8 bases. With V trimmed by 5 bases and J by 0 bases, 8 bases remained unmatched. Germline V gene lookup returns CDR1 MDHEN and CDR2 SYDVKM. CDR3 length: 16 residues. CDR3: CASSTRGHLANYGYTF. CDR3 DNA: TGTGCCAGCAGTACCAGGGGGCACCTAGCTAACTATGGCTACACCTTC.

This sequence joins TRBV28 and TRBJ2-7; possibly TRBD1 for D (6 bases). CDR1 is MDHEN and CDR2 is SYDVKM in the germline V gene. V lost 1 base and J lost 4, with 14 bases in between. This CDR3 region has 15 residues. CDR3 sequence reads: CASSLLDSKRYEQYF. CDR3 DNA sequence: TGTGCCAGCAGTTTATTGGACAGCAAAAGGTACGAGCAGTACTTC.

This chain connects TRBV14 to TRBJ2-1, with D possibly matching TRBD2 (6 bases). The V gene lost 4 bases and the J gene lost 3 bases, with 16 bases spanning the gap. Germline CDR1 is SGHDN and CDR2 is FVKESK. The CDR3 consists of 16 residues. Here the CDR3 reads CASSPSGLRGYNEQFF. As DNA, the CDR3 is TGTGCCAGCAGCCCGAGCGGCCTGCGGGGCTACAATGAGCAGTTCTTC.

The chain recombines TRBV30 with TRBJ2-1; 8 nucleotides match TRBD2. From germline, CDR1 is GTSNPN and CDR2 SVGIG (reference sequence). V gave up 0 bases and J gave up 3 bases; unmatched junction bases: 4. CDR3 size: 15 residues. The CDR3 DNA is TGTGCCTGGAGTGTTGGTAGCGGGAACTACAATGAGCAGTTCTTC. As protein: CAWSVGSGNYNEQFF.

The rearrangement joins TRBV19 to TRBJ2-3, with D perhaps TRBD2 (6 bases). CDR3 length: 16 amino acids. V was cut by 4 bases and J by 9 bases, with 23 bases left in between. The germline V gene encodes CDR1 LNHDA and CDR2 SQIVND (reference sequence). The CDR3 DNA sequence: TGTGCCAGTAGTACTCTGGCGCGGGAAGCTCAGGCGACGCAGTATTTT. Its translation is CASSTLAREAQATQYF. Variable domain in full (rest from reference TRBV19 and TRBJ2-3): DGGITQSPKYLFRKEGQNVTLSCEQNLNHDAMYWYRQDPGQGLRLIYYSQIVNDFQKGDIAEGYSVSREKKESFPLTVTSAQKNPTAFYLCASSTLAREAQATQYFGPGTRLTVL.

This chain links TRBV5-5 with TRBJ1-3; D is unresolved. This CDR3 is 15 amino acids long. The germline V gene has CDR1 SGHKS and CDR2 YYEKEE (reference sequence). Trimming removed 2 bases at V and 3 bases at J, with 12 bases between. The CDR3 DNA reads TGTGCCAGCAGCTTTGCCAGGTCGAGTGGAAACACCATATATTTT. This encodes CASSFARSSGNTIYF.